A few counts support the clone carrying this T cell receptor (beta chain). Its matching antigen is unknown. About 10 ml of fresh peripheral blood supplied the PBMCs. Amplified TCR beta CDR3 regions derived from RNA transcripts. HTBI primers were used for first-round RT-PCR of the TCR CDR3. From the multiplex PCR reads, TCRdb called clonotypes with MiXCR, one entry per CDR3 protein. The repertoire holds around 600,000 distinct CDR3 sequences, with 11% to 15% as singletons. The source of the sample is a study of T cells in Graves' hyperthyroidism and ophthalmopathy. Study outcomes and limitations: Ophthalmopathy, as predicted by the model, came a median around 7 months after the prediction.

This TCR came from a woman aged 18-29 years with Graves' ophthalmopathy. Sequencing was performed on blood.

The CDR3 DNA reads TGCAGTGCTAGAGTTGACAGGGGGAGCAATCAGCCCCAGCATTTT. Amino acid sequence: CSARVDRGSNQPQHF. The chain recombines TRBV20-1 with TRBJ1-5, with TRBD1 identical over 9 bases. Germline CDR1 and CDR2: DFQATT and SNEGSKA (reference sequence). J gave up 1 base and V 1 base, and 2 bases lay outside the gene matches. The CDR3 is 15 amino acids.